One sample yielded the 29 T cell receptor beta chains listed below, sequenced in a study of CD8 T cells in ankylosing spondylitis. In TCRdb, the 5' RACE reads were re-called with MiXCR into one record per CDR3 protein. The sample shows 200,000 to 300,000 distinct CDR3 sequences, around a tenth of them seen only once. Sample: blood, either unsorted or a sorted T cell fraction (not recorded which). These receptors were obtained from a male donor with ankylosing spondylitis or in good health (not recorded which).

The J gene is TRBJ1-2, the V gene TRBV11-2; D is uncertain. Per germline, CDR1 SGHAT and CDR2 FQNNGV. The V end lost 5 bases, the J end lost 8 bases, and 12 bases lay between the germline ends. This CDR3 contains 12 residues. The CDR3, as DNA: TGTGCCAGCAGCCTAACGAGTTCCGGCTACACCTTC. This encodes CASSLTSSGYTF.

This clonotype came up a few times. The chain recombines TRBV20-1 with TRBJ1-1; D unclear. The V end was cut by 1 base, the J end by 7 bases, with 7 bases between. Germline CDR1 is DFQATT and CDR2 is SNEGSKA (reference sequence). The CDR3 length is 11 residues. CDR3 residues: CSARGRLEAFF. The DNA for the CDR3 is TGCAGTGCTAGAGGACGCCTTGAAGCTTTCTTT.

This clonotype was seen many times. V gene TRBV29-1 combines with J gene TRBJ2-3, with TRBD2 matching 7 bases. The germline CDR1 and CDR2 sequences are SQVTM and ANQGSEA. This CDR3 spans 14 amino acids. V dropped 4 bases and J dropped 1; count of bases not matched to a gene: 5. The CDR3 sequence is CSVVGGIGTDTQYF. CDR3 coding DNA: TGCAGCGTTGTGGGGGGGATCGGCACAGATACGCAGTATTTT.

This clonotype has at least ten counts. CDR3 nucleotides: TGTGCCAGCAGCTTACTTCTGGGACAGGGTGGCAATGAGCAGTTCTTC. It specifies CASSLLLGQGGNEQFF. The rearrangement uses TRBV7-9 and TRBJ2-1; 9 bases map to TRBD1. V shed 2 bases, J shed 6 bases, and the junction held 8 bases outside the gene matches. Germline lookup yields CDR1 SEHNR and CDR2 FQNEAQ (reference sequence). This CDR3 comprises 16 residues.

The sample holds many counts of this clonotype. The chain employs TRBV12-3 or TRBV12-4 and TRBJ2-1; D uncertain. V was trimmed by 3 bases and J by 7 bases, leaving 7 bases between them. This CDR3 contains 12 residues. The CDR3 spells CASSFIVNEQFF. As DNA, the CDR3 is TGTGCCAGCAGTTTTATTGTTAATGAGCAGTTCTTC.

This clonotype was counted many times. The V gene is TRBV7-8, the J gene TRBJ2-1; D gene ambiguous. There are 14 residues in the CDR3. The germline CDR1 and CDR2 sequences are SGHVS and FQNEAQ. V lost 2 bases and J 6 bases, leaving 11 bases between the germline ends. The CDR3 reads CASSLMTPGNEQFF. The DNA of the CDR3 is TGTGCCAGCAGCTTAATGACGCCAGGCAATGAGCAGTTCTTC. Combining the CDR3 with reference TRBV7-8 and TRBJ2-1 gives the whole variable domain GAGVSQSPRYKVAKRGQDVALRCDPISGHVSLFWYQQALGQGPEFLTYFQNEAQLDKSGLPSDRFFAERPEGSVSTLKIQRTQQEDSAVYLCASSLMTPGNEQFFGPGTRLTVL.

This clonotype was seen many times. This chain joins TRBV5-1 and TRBJ1-6, with 9 bases that match TRBD1. V trimming: 4 bases; J trimming: 8 bases; junction bases outside the gene matches: 7. This CDR3 spans 15 amino acids. Germline V CDR1 and CDR2: SGHRS, YFSETQ. The CDR3 sequence: CASSTQTGGDSPLHF. DNA for the CDR3: TGCGCCAGCAGCACCCAGACAGGGGGAGATTCACCCCTCCACTTT.

In its sample, this clonotype was seen many times. This chain links TRBV10-3 with TRBJ2-2; D may be TRBD1 or TRBD2 (5 bases each). Trimming cost V 6 bases and J 3 bases, with 20 bases left between them. The CDR3 has 17 amino acids. The germline V gene encodes CDR1 ENHRY and CDR2 SYGVKD. The CDR3 sequence is CAISSRGLIGDTGELFF. CDR3 coding DNA: TGTGCCATCAGCTCCCGGGGCTTAATAGGGGACACCGGGGAGCTGTTTTTT.

In its sample, this clonotype was seen many times. This chain links TRBV20-1 with TRBJ2-4; D unresolved. Germline loops: CDR1 DFQATT, CDR2 SNEGSKA (reference sequence). CDR3 length equals 14 residues. V was pared by 6 bases and J by 0 bases, with 12 bases between. The CDR3 DNA follows: TGCAGTGCCTTACTTCGGCTAGCCAAAAACATTCAGTACTTC. Protein: CSALLRLAKNIQYF.

This clonotype has at least ten counts. J is TRBJ1-2 and V is TRBV20-1; D unclear. CDR3 length equals 13 residues. Germline CDR1 DFQATT, CDR2 SNEGSKA (reference sequence). V was pared by 0 bases and J by 8 bases, with 13 bases between. The CDR3: CSARDPQIRGYTF. CDR3 in DNA: TGCAGTGCTAGAGACCCTCAAATTAGGGGCTACACCTTC.

In this sample, this clonotype turned up a few times. J is TRBJ1-1 and V is TRBV11-1; 9 bases line up with TRBD1. Germline-derived CDR1 and CDR2 are SGHAT and FQDESV (reference sequence). The V gene end was trimmed by 4 bases and the J gene end by 5 bases; junction bases not matched to a gene: 11. There are 16 residues in the CDR3. The CDR3 nucleotides are TGTGCCAGCAGCTCGCGGTGGGGGACAGGGTTGACTGAAGCTTTCTTT. It specifies CASSSRWGTGLTEAFF.

The chain recombines TRBV7-9 with TRBJ2-2, with 11 bases that match TRBD1. Per germline, CDR1 SEHNR and CDR2 FQNEAQ (reference sequence). The CDR3 length is 15 residues. The V segment lost 3 bases and the J segment 6 bases; nucleotides outside the gene matches: 3. The CDR3 region is CASSLEDRGPGELFF. Here the CDR3 DNA reads TGTGCCAGCAGCTTGGAGGACAGGGGGCCCGGGGAGCTGTTTTTT. Variable domain in full (rest from reference TRBV7-9 and TRBJ2-2): DTGVSQNPRHKITKRGQNVTFRCDPISEHNRLYWYRQTLGQGPEFLTYFQNEAQLEKSRLLSDRFSAERPKGSFSTLEIQRTEQGDSAMYLCASSLEDRGPGELFFGEGSRLTVL.

This clonotype was counted at least ten times. DNA of the CDR3: TGTGCCAGCAGCGCGGACTGGGCGAGTGATACGCAGTATTTT. Amino acid sequence: CASSADWASDTQYF. The V and J genes are TRBV7-2 and TRBJ2-3; possibly TRBD2 for D (5 bases). The germline V and J ends were trimmed by 5 bases and 6 bases, with 15 bases remaining between them. The CDR3 loop spans 14 amino acids. Germline V gene sequence: CDR1 SGHTA, CDR2 FQGNSA.

Ten or more counts support this clonotype. V is TRBV5-1 and J is TRBJ2-5; TRBD2 aligns across 9 bases. The CDR3 length is 15 residues. Germline trimming cut 2 bases from V and 2 bases from J; bases unmatched to any gene: 4. Looked up from germline, CDR1 is SGHRS and CDR2 is YFSETQ. The CDR3 coding sequence is TGCGCCAGCAGCTTCTCTAGCGGGGCTCAAGAGACCCAGTACTTC. Encoded protein: CASSFSSGAQETQYF. Variable domain in full (rest from reference TRBV5-1 and TRBJ2-5): KAGVTQTPRYLIKTRGQQVTLSCSPISGHRSVSWYQQTPGQGLQFLFEYFSETQRNKGNFPGRFSGRQFSNSRSEMNVSTLELGDSALYLCASSFSSGAQETQYFGPGTRLLVL.

This clonotype was recorded at least ten times. The rearrangement uses TRBV5-4 and TRBJ2-1, with TRBD2 as a possible D gene (6 bases). Germline CDR1 and CDR2: SGHNT and YYREEE (reference sequence). The CDR3 length is 19 residues. The ends were cut back, 0 bases at V and 0 bases at J, with 19 bases in the middle. CDR3 in amino acids: CASSLAGERLVSSYNEQFF. CDR3 sequence (DNA): TGTGCCAGCAGCTTGGCGGGGGAGCGACTAGTAAGCTCCTACAATGAGCAGTTCTTC.

This rearrangement joins TRBV7-8 to TRBJ2-3; unclear D gene. CDR1 is SGHVS and CDR2 is FQNEAQ in the germline V gene. Deletions cut 1 base from V and 1 base from J, with 9 bases between. The CDR3 has 15 residues. This CDR3 reads CASSLGNSGTDTQYF. The CDR3, as DNA: TGTGCCAGCAGCTTAGGGAACAGCGGCACAGATACGCAGTATTTT. Filled out from reference TRBV7-8 and TRBJ2-3, the complete variable domain reads GAGVSQSPRYKVAKRGQDVALRCDPISGHVSLFWYQQALGQGPEFLTYFQNEAQLDKSGLPSDRFFAERPEGSVSTLKIQRTQQEDSAVYLCASSLGNSGTDTQYFGPGTRLTVL.

This clonotype appeared many times. The chain recombines TRBV10-3 with TRBJ2-5, with TRBD2 matching over 8 bases. The CDR3 has 15 residues. Per germline, CDR1 ENHRY and CDR2 SYGVKD. V lost 5 bases to trimming and J lost 0 bases; unmatched junction nucleotides: 5. The CDR3 loop reads CAISNPAGDQETQYF. The CDR3 DNA is TGTGCCATCAGTAACCCAGCGGGGGACCAAGAGACCCAGTACTTC.

This chain joins TRBV5-5 and TRBJ1-6; 7 bases map to TRBD1. V shed 4 bases, J shed 4 bases, and the junction held 11 bases outside the gene matches. Germline V gene data show CDR1 as SGHKS and CDR2 as YYEKEE (reference sequence). The CDR3 length is 17 residues. DNA of the CDR3: TGTGCCAGCAGCGATAGACGGACAGGAAGGTATAATTCACCCCTCCACTTT. Amino acids: CASSDRRTGRYNSPLHF.

The V gene is TRBV5-6, the J gene TRBJ1-2; D is uncertain. The V gene's germline CDR1 is SGHDT and CDR2 YYEEEE. The CDR3 contains 13 residues. Trimming cost V 4 bases and J 1 base, with 8 bases left between them. The CDR3 DNA sequence: TGTGCCAGCAGCCCAGTTATTAACTATGGCTACACCTTC. This codes for CASSPVINYGYTF.

The table lists this clonotype with a count of one. The junction departs from germline at one end; a sequencing error may be responsible. The rearrangement joins TRBV10-3 to TRBJ2-5; 8 bases are shared with TRBD1. The CDR3 is made up of 13 amino acids. CDR1 is ENHRY and CDR2 is SYGVKD in the germline V gene. CDR3 loop: CAIRNRGEETQHF. Here the CDR3 DNA reads TGTGCCATCAGAAACAGGGGGGAAGAGACCCAGCACTTC.

This clonotype occurred many times. The limits of the CDR3 on the DNA are not certain, so only TCRdb's listed CDR3 is given. The J gene is TRBJ2-7, the V gene TRBV6-1; TRBD1, the table's D call, was not compared with the DNA. The CDR3 has 13 amino acids, counting both end residues. Germline V CDR1 and CDR2: MNHNS, SASEGT. The CDR3 is CASSDPFGQGQYF.

This chain links TRBV4-2 with TRBJ2-7; TRBD1 might be the D (6 bases). Germline V gene data show CDR1 as LGHNA and CDR2 as YNFKEQ. The CDR3 extends over 13 amino acids. V lost 10 bases, J lost 6 bases, and 19 bases lay in between. CDR3 loop: CAMGPGQICEQYF. The CDR3 nucleotides are TGTGCCATGGGCCCCGGACAGATCTGCGAGCAGTACTTC.

The chain recombines TRBV12-3 or TRBV12-4 with TRBJ1-2; 8 nucleotides align to TRBD1. With 5 bases clipped from V and 3 bases from J, the junction kept 11 bases outside the gene matches. This CDR3 is 16 amino acids long. In DNA form, the CDR3 reads TGTGCCAGCAGTCCGAGCGATACAGGGGGGCACTATGGCTACACCTTC. Translating it yields CASSPSDTGGHYGYTF.

V gene TRBV29-1 combines with J gene TRBJ2-1, with a possible D match to TRBD1 (6 bases). Germline loops: CDR1 SQVTM, CDR2 ANQGSEA. This CDR3 comprises 14 residues. The V end was cut by 7 bases, the J end by 7 bases, with 20 bases between. As DNA, the CDR3 is TGCAGCGCCCTCAGGGGAAGAAGTAGGAATGAGCAGTTCTTC. Translation: CSALRGRSRNEQFF.

At least ten counts were recorded for this clonotype. The V call is TRBV4-1, the J call TRBJ1-1; 7 nucleotides line up with TRBD1. The CDR3 consists of 15 residues. V lost 4 bases to trimming and J lost 10 bases; unmatched junction nucleotides: 15. Germline V gene lookup returns CDR1 MGHRA and CDR2 YSYEKL. The CDR3 bases are TGCGCCAGCAGCCCTCGAACGACAGGGTTTGTGATAGCTTTCTTT. It specifies CASSPRTTGFVIAFF.

The J gene is TRBJ2-1, the V gene TRBV9; 9 nucleotides agree with TRBD2. Germline CDR1 reads SGDLS; CDR2 reads YYNGEE. The junction had 7 bases not matched to a gene; V was cut back by 0 bases and J by 3 bases. The CDR3 extends over 17 amino acids. CDR3 protein: CASSVEGRGGGYNEQFF. The CDR3, as DNA: TGTGCCAGCAGCGTAGAGGGGCGGGGGGGCGGCTACAATGAGCAGTTCTTC.

This clonotype was counted many times. The J gene is TRBJ1-5, the V gene TRBV7-8, with 7 bases fitting TRBD1. Germline CDR1 reads SGHVS; CDR2 reads FQNEAQ. This CDR3 region has 14 residues. V dropped 4 bases and J dropped 9; count of bases not matched to a gene: 9. CDR3 nucleotides: TGTGCCAGCAGCTCAGACAGGGCAGGCTGGCCCCAGCATTTT. Amino acids: CASSSDRAGWPQHF. The full variable domain, completed using reference TRBV7-8 and TRBJ1-5, is GAGVSQSPRYKVAKRGQDVALRCDPISGHVSLFWYQQALGQGPEFLTYFQNEAQLDKSGLPSDRFFAERPEGSVSTLKIQRTQQEDSAVYLCASSSDRAGWPQHFGDGTRLSIL.

This clonotype occurred once. The V call is TRBV7-9, the J call TRBJ2-7; tentative D call: TRBD1 (6 bases). The CDR3 runs to 16 residues. Trimming took 1 base from V and 3 from J, leaving 16 bases between them. Germline CDR1 and CDR2: SEHNR and FQNEAQ (reference sequence). The chain's CDR3 is CASSLGPGQGSYEQYF. CDR3 nucleotides: TGTGCCAGCAGCTTAGGTCCCGGGCAGGGGAGCTACGAGCAGTACTTC.

V usage is TRBV4-1 and J usage is TRBJ1-1; D is possibly TRBD1 (5 bases). The germline V gene has CDR1 MGHRA and CDR2 YSYEKL. Trimming stripped 4 bases from V and 0 bases from J, with 12 bases between. The CDR3 runs 15 residues. CDR3 bases: TGCGCCAGCAGCCTGAGCGGGGGGATGAACACTGAAGCTTTCTTT. It specifies CASSLSGGMNTEAFF.